The T cell receptor (beta chain) under discussion was sequenced for a study of T cell responses to AZD1222 COVID-19 vaccine (dated by TCRdb to about 2021). Background on the whole study: AZD1222 recipients whose second dose came at about 4 weeks and those whose second dose came at about 12 weeks were combined into one group, since spike-specific TCR depth and breadth did not differ between the two schedules. TCR sequencing was performed for 230 to 250 trial participants, of whom 200 to 220 were given two doses of AZD1222 and about 25 were given two doses of MenACWY control vaccine. Enrollment into the trials was organized by age into subgroups of 18-55, 56-69 and 70-plus years, and those subgroups contained approximately 160, 26 and 62 TCR-sequenced participants, respectively.

Interpreted using the paper, the time point label stands for: baseline before first vaccination. Samples from vaccinated people were obtained from the UK trials COV001 and COV002, which included a single-blind randomized controlled phase 2/3 trial of AZD1222 (ChAdOx1 nCoV-19) in healthy adults. For TCRbeta chain sequencing, PBMC samples from trial participants were taken at day 0 and at day 28 after the second dose. This clone was detected once. The target of this receptor is not known. No qualities accompany the bases; no much larger clone lies one base away. Points the paper makes about the study in general: Spike-specific TCR breadth and depth rose significantly after two AZD1222 doses compared with day 0 and with MenACWY recipients. Participants were mostly white British, with more females than males. The authors suggested clonal diversity may have been underestimated. Only five to seven AZD1222 recipients were SARS-CoV-2 seropositive at baseline, limiting conclusions about previously exposed vaccinees. No day 14 peak-response samples were available, so repertoires were characterized only after the peak T cell response. In the small 56-69-year group, the increase in depth fell short of significance, most likely because of low power. CD4 TCRs associated with the vaccine covered the entire spike protein, and the dominant responses were in regions 160-218 and 743-854. Epitopes outside the regions mutated in the B.1.351 and B.1.1.7 variants were reportedly recognized by nearly half of the unique spike-specific TCRs.

The CDR3 regions of human TCRbeta chains were analyzed by immunosequencing. The paper's data handling went like this. Repertoire TCRs were checked for matches against a reference library of SARS-CoV-2-specific TCRs that had been generated using the MIRA antigen-specificity platform. Breadth was defined as the fraction of unique TCRs that were SARS-CoV-2-associated. Depth was defined as the fraction of total T cells that were SARS-CoV-2-associated. Each spike-specific TCR was assigned to its reactive spike region and to a CD4 or CD8 class using the MIRA data. Log10-transformed breadth and depth values were compared by one-way ANOVA with Sidak's multiple comparisons tests. In its TCRdb copy, this immuneACCESS table keeps in-frame sequences only and misses some clones. Where compared with another copy, unresolved V genes explain less than half of these, and the others have no known cause. The V and J calls and the clone size are those of that table, but D and trimming were determined from the DNA. The sample table records some 92,000 clones; roughly 90% of these occur just once. In total, the top ten clones hold approximately 2.8% of the sample.

Sequences were derived from peripheral blood, sampled on day 0 of AZD1222 vaccination. The clonotype was recovered from an adult in good health.

The CDR3 loop reads CSASPGRLGPYGYTF. At the DNA level, the sequence is TGCAGTGCTAGTCCTGGACGACTCGGCCCCTATGGCTACACCTTC. The rearrangement combines TRBV20-1 with TRBJ1-2, with the identity of the D gene unclear. From its cysteine to its phenylalanine, the CDR3 spans 15 amino acids. The read is trimmed to its CDR3 DNA, 45 bases read in frame from base 1. Trimming removed 3 bases from V and 4 bases from J, leaving 18 bases between the germline ends. CDR1 and CDR2, per the germline V gene (reference sequence), are DFQATT and SNEGSKA.